Listed below are T cell receptor beta chains from one sample, sequenced in a study of cytomegalovirus exposure and HLA in healthy donors. This table comes from immunoSEQ multiplex PCR, and its TCRdb copy is limited to in-frame clones, with some not included. The sample includes approximately 100,000 clones, approximately 72% of them seen just once. Sequences were obtained from PBMCs. The receptors shown here come from a male donor in good health and CMV-seropositive. CDR3s include the opening cysteine and the closing phenylalanine or tryptophan. The D gene is left open where the match is weak. Clone size is given for some rows only: seen once, a few or many times, or a class if the clone is expanded.

V	J	size	D	DNA	CDR3
TRBV5-1	TRBJ2-7	once	-	TGCGCCAGCAGCTTGGAAGGTCCGACATACCCCTACGAGCAGTACTTC	CASSLEGPTYPYEQYF
TRBV5-1	TRBJ2-7	-	-	TGCGCCAGCAGCGGCGGTGGAGGGGACGACGAGCAGTACTTC	CASSGGGGDDEQYF
TRBV27	TRBJ1-6	few	-	TGTGCCAGCAGCCCTATCAATTCACCCCTCCACTTT	CASSPINSPLHF
TRBV11-2	TRBJ1-3	-	TRBD1	TGTGCCAGCACCGCCCGACAGGGAGGATTCGGAAACACCATATATTTT	CASTARQGGFGNTIYF
TRBV7-4	TRBJ1-5	-	-	TGTGCCAGCAGCTTGCAGGGGAGCAATCAGCCCCAGCATTTT	CASSLQGSNQPQHF
TRBV6-6	TRBJ1-2	-	TRBD1	TGTGCCAGCAGTTACCGCGACAGGGACTACACCTTC	CASSYRDRDYTF
TRBV10-3	TRBJ2-7	-	-	TGTGCCATCAGTGGTGGACAAGCCTACGAGCAGTACTTC	CAISGGQAYEQYF
TRBV16	TRBJ2-6	-	-	TGTGCCAGCAGCCAATTGGGGGGGCCTGGGGCCAACGTCCTGACTTTC	CASSQLGGPGANVLTF
TRBV6-1	TRBJ1-2	once	-	TGTGCCAGCAGTGAGACAGGTACTGGCGGCTACACCTTC	CASSETGTGGYTF
TRBV18	TRBJ1-6	-	TRBD1	TGTGCCAGCTCACCAGGGACAGGGGAAGAGTCACCCCTCCACTTT	CASSPGTGEESPLHF
TRBV2	TRBJ1-1	-	TRBD1	TGTGCCAGCAAGGAGGCAGGGGGGAGTACTGAAGCTTTCTTT	CASKEAGGSTEAFF
TRBV25-1	TRBJ2-3	-	-	TGTGCCAGCAGTGAAGGGGACTCAGATACGCAGTATTTT	CASSEGDSDTQYF
TRBV7-2	TRBJ2-5	-	TRBD1	TGTGCCAGCAGCCCGGACAGGGGAGTAGAGACCCAGTACTTC	CASSPDRGVETQYF
TRBV10-3	TRBJ2-3	few	TRBD2	TGTGCCATCAGTGCCTCTAGCGGGGGCGGGCTAGATACGCAGTATTTT	CAISASSGGGLDTQYF
TRBV6-5	TRBJ2-5	-	-	TGTGCCAGCAGTCCCGGGGCAGGGGGGAGCCAGTACTTC	CASSPGAGGSQYF
TRBV5-5	TRBJ2-2	-	TRBD2	TGTGCCAGCAGCTTGGGACTAGCGGCGAACACCGGGGAGCTGTTTTTT	CASSLGLAANTGELFF